Presented here are 13 T cell receptor beta chains from one specimen sequenced in a study of control samples from healthy donors and cancer patients. TCRdb's table, derived via immunoSEQ multiplex PCR, lists solely in-frame clones and lacks some. In the table there are more than 100,000 clones, about 89% of which are singletons. The sequenced sample was PBMCs. Receptors originate from a man between 60 and 70 years old with lung cancer.

The CDR3 loop reads CASSLVNYGYTF. CDR3 in DNA: TGTGCCAGCAGCTTAGTAAACTATGGCTACACCTTC. The chain carries TRBV11-2 and TRBJ1-2; D remains unclear. Trimming removed 1 base from V and 2 bases from J, with 2 bases in between. This CDR3 region has 12 residues. Germline CDR1 is SGHAT and CDR2 is FQNNGV.

This clone was seen just once. The genes are TRBV9 and TRBJ1-1; D is perhaps TRBD1 (6 bases). Per the germline V gene, CDR1 is SGDLS and CDR2 is YYNGEE. The V end was cut by 4 bases, the J end by 1 base, with 17 bases between. The CDR3 length is 16 residues. CDR3 sequence: CASSPQGRHKNTEAFF. In DNA, the CDR3 is TGTGCCAGCAGCCCACAGGGCAGGCATAAGAACACTGAAGCTTTCTTT.

The chain combines TRBV30 with TRBJ1-3; 9 bases align to TRBD1. The CDR3 runs 14 residues. J gave up 6 bases and V 5 bases, and 8 bases lay outside the gene matches. The germline V gene encodes CDR1 GTSNPN and CDR2 SVGIG (reference sequence). This CDR3 reads CAWGTGGPQNTIYF. CDR3 sequence (DNA): TGTGCCTGGGGAACAGGGGGCCCCCAAAACACCATATATTTT.

In the case of this clone: The same CDR3 can be traced to other DNA sequences in this sample. The rearrangement links TRBV7-3 to TRBJ2-1, with 8 bases identical to TRBD1. Germline CDR1 SGHTA, CDR2 FQGTGA. The CDR3 contains 14 residues. Unmatched junction bases numbered 6, after V lost 5 bases and J lost 6 bases. The CDR3 DNA is TGTGCCAGCAGCCCCGACAGGGGCGGCAATGAGCAGTTCTTC. This gives the protein CASSPDRGGNEQFF.

The genes are TRBV3-1 (or the pseudogene TRBV3-2) and TRBJ2-1; 13 bases match TRBD2. The CDR3 totals 17 residues. Per germline, CDR1 LGHDT and CDR2 YNNKEL (reference sequence). The J segment lost 9 bases and the V segment lost 4 bases, leaving 12 bases of the junction unmatched. The CDR3 nucleotides are TGTGCCAGCAGCCCCTACTTACTAGCGGGGGGGCGAAGTGAGCAGTTCTTC. It is translated as CASSPYLLAGGRSEQFF.

The V and J genes are TRBV24-1 and TRBJ2-3, with D tentatively TRBD1 (5 bases). Germline CDR1 and CDR2: KGHDR and SFDVKD. This CDR3 is built from 18 residues. The V gene lost 1 base and the J gene lost 2 bases, with 18 bases spanning the gap. The CDR3 loop is CATSDFGRGATHTDTQYF. DNA for the CDR3: TGTGCCACCAGTGATTTTGGAAGGGGTGCCACACACACAGATACGCAGTATTTT.

The genes are TRBV10-3 and TRBJ2-6; possible D gene TRBD1, 6 bases. The CDR3 totals 17 residues. V lost 11 bases, J lost 0 bases, and 20 bases lay in between. The germline gives CDR1 ENHRY, CDR2 SYGVKD. In nucleotides, the CDR3 is TGTGCCGTTCGGGACACCTGGTCCCTCTCTGGGGCCAACGTCCTGACTTTC. Protein sequence: CAVRDTWSLSGANVLTF.

J is TRBJ1-5 and V is TRBV5-4, with D perhaps TRBD1 (5 bases). CDR1 is SGHNT, CDR2 YYREEE, per germline (reference sequence). V gave up 4 bases and J gave up 1 base, with 12 bases separating them. This CDR3 is built from 15 residues. The CDR3 nucleotides are TGTGCCAGCAGCGTGAGCGGACACAGCAATCAGCCCCAGCATTTT. It codes for CASSVSGHSNQPQHF.

This clone was seen ten or more times. The CDR3 is CASSYSPGQIKPTQYF. Written as DNA, the CDR3 is TGTGCCAGCAGTTACTCCCCGGGACAAATAAAGCCGACCCAGTACTTC. The rearrangement uses TRBV6-5 and TRBJ2-5; TRBD1 is a possible D gene (6 bases). Trimming took 0 bases from V and 7 from J, leaving 18 bases between them. This CDR3 is 16 amino acids long. Germline V lookup: CDR1 MNHEY, CDR2 SVGAGI.

The CDR3, as DNA: TGTGCCAGCAGTTATGCAGGGGCCATCTCTGGGGCCAACGTCCTGACTTTC. Translation gives CASSYAGAISGANVLTF. The gene calls are TRBV6-2 or TRBV6-3 and TRBJ2-6; a possible D gene is TRBD1 (6 bases). Germline V gene sequence: CDR1 MNHEY, CDR2 SVGEGT. The CDR3 covers 17 residues. V gave up 3 bases and J gave up 0 bases, with 12 bases separating them.

The J gene is TRBJ2-1, the V gene TRBV7-3, with 9 nucleotides matching TRBD1. This CDR3 comprises 15 residues. CDR1 is SGHTA and CDR2 is FQGTGA in the germline V gene. Germline trimming cut 1 base from V and 2 bases from J; bases unmatched to any gene: 0. CDR3 sequence: CASSLRQGAYNEQFF. CDR3 bases: TGTGCCAGCAGCTTAAGACAGGGGGCCTACAATGAGCAGTTCTTC.

The rearrangement uses TRBV24-1 and TRBJ2-7; D perhaps matches TRBD2 (6 bases). CDR3 length equals 17 residues. Trimming removed 12 bases from V and 4 bases from J, with 30 bases in between. From germline, CDR1 is KGHDR and CDR2 SFDVKD. In DNA, the CDR3 is TGTGCCCCTGAAGGCGGGGCAGCACGAACTTATAATTACGAGCAGTACTTC. Translation: CAPEGGAARTYNYEQYF.

This chain connects TRBV6-4 to TRBJ1-5; no reliable D call. Trimming shortened V by 3 bases and J by 11 bases, and 8 bases separated the two germline ends. The CDR3 loop spans 11 amino acids. Germline V lookup: CDR1 MRHNA, CDR2 SNTAGT. CDR3 amino acids: CASSESPAQHF. In nucleotides, the CDR3 is TGTGCCAGCAGTGAAAGCCCGGCCCAGCATTTT.